This T cell receptor beta chain was sequenced during a study of CD8 T cells in Susac syndrome. It was with random hexamers that roughly 0.45 to 1 ug RNA was reverse transcribed. TCRdb passed the immunoSEQ multiplex PCR reads through MiXCR, listing each CDR3 protein once. The sample contains some 120,000 distinct CDR3 sequences, roughly 93% of which appear only once. This CDR3 contains 16 residues. V was clipped by 0 bases and J by 6 bases, with 15 bases between them. CDR1 and CDR2 from the germline V gene are MNHNS and SASEGT. The chain joins TRBV6-1 to TRBJ2-1, with no clear D. Sequencing used CD8+ T cells from PBMCs. This TCR was recovered from a human donor with multiple sclerosis. CDR3 loop: CASSEAWSGSRNEQFF. CDR3 DNA sequence: TGTGCCAGCAGTGAAGCGTGGTCCGGCAGTCGCAATGAGCAGTTCTTC.